Listed here are 5 T cell receptor beta chains from one sample, sequenced in a study of T-cell reconstitution after alpha-beta-depleted transplantation in children. Molecular barcoding with unique molecular identifiers was used for the TCRbeta library. Via MiXCR, TCRdb re-called the PCR reads, giving one row per CDR3 protein. The sample records approximately 980,000 distinct CDR3 sequences, under 30% being singletons. The sample here was PBMCs, mostly from graft donor cells, taken 360 days after TCRalphabeta/CD19-depleted stem cell transplant. Every receptor here comes from a boy in the first two years of life who had a stem cell transplant for SCID, so the T cells may come from the graft donor.

The sample holds a few counts of this clonotype. The rearrangement joins TRBV10-3 to TRBJ2-3, with D possibly being TRBD2 (5 bases). The V end was cut by 8 bases, the J end by 1 base, with 13 bases between. CDR1 and CDR2 (germline): ENHRY, SYGVKD. The CDR3 spans 14 residues. The CDR3 region is CAIESGYRTDTQYF. CDR3 DNA: TGTGCCATCGAAAGCGGTTATCGCACAGATACGCAGTATTTT.

This chain joins TRBV7-9 and TRBJ2-3; tentative D call: TRBD1 (6 bases). This CDR3 region has 16 residues. Germline CDR1 is SEHNR and CDR2 is FQNEAQ (reference sequence). V dropped 4 bases and J dropped 2 bases, with 16 bases sitting between them. The CDR3 region is CASSSPTGALTDTQYF. The CDR3, as DNA: TGTGCCAGCAGCTCCCCGACAGGAGCCCTCACAGATACGCAGTATTTT.

This clonotype showed up just a few times. The V gene is TRBV29-1, the J gene TRBJ1-1; weak D call: TRBD1 (5 bases). V was clipped by 4 bases and J by 2 bases, with 14 bases between them. The CDR3 is made up of 14 amino acids. Germline assignment: CDR1 SQVTM and CDR2 ANQGSEA. CDR3 coding DNA: TGCAGCGTTGTGACCAGGGTGGGAAACACTGAAGCTTTCTTT. Amino acid sequence: CSVVTRVGNTEAFF.

The chain combines TRBV12-5 with TRBJ2-1; a weak D match, TRBD2 (6 bases). Trimming pared 6 bases from V and 8 bases from J, leaving 20 bases between. The CDR3 is 15 amino acids. CDR1 and CDR2 (germline): LGHNT, FRNRAP. This chain's CDR3 is CASGRAHGGRDEQFF. The CDR3, as DNA: TGTGCTAGTGGCCGTGCCCACGGAGGGCGTGATGAGCAGTTCTTC.

Only a few counts were recorded for this clonotype. The rearrangement uses TRBV6-2 or TRBV6-3 and TRBJ2-5, with D possibly being TRBD2 (5 bases). In germline, CDR1 is MNHEY, CDR2 SVGEGT. CDR3 size: 15 residues. Trimming shortened V by 6 bases and J by 7 bases, and 21 bases separated the two germline ends. CDR3 protein: CASSLYRDLSGTQYF. The DNA for the CDR3 is TGTGCCAGCAGCTTATATCGAGACTTAAGCGGGACCCAGTACTTC.